This T cell receptor beta chain comes out of a study of cytomegalovirus exposure and HLA in healthy donors. PCR was performed using 60 Vbeta and 13 Jbeta primers. The table came from immunoSEQ multiplex PCR; TCRdb's copy has only in-frame clones and leaves some out. This table has about 90,000 clones, 50% to 75% appearing once. The specimen was PBMCs. The source of this sequence is a man aged 30 to 45 in good health and CMV-seronegative.

Here the CDR3 reads CASLRQGPAYEQYF. CDR3 DNA: TGTGCCAGCCTTCGACAGGGGCCGGCCTACGAGCAGTACTTC. V gene TRBV6-4 combines with J gene TRBJ2-7; 8 bases are shared with TRBD1. The CDR3 runs to 14 residues. Germline CDR1 MRHNA, CDR2 SNTAGT. The junction had 8 bases not matched to a gene; V was cut back by 8 bases and J by 2 bases.